The 28 T cell receptor beta chains below come from one sample, sequenced in a study of blood T cell repertoires in COVID-19. Libraries were prepared by immunoSEQ multiplex PCR; TCRdb keeps only in-frame clonotypes and omits some of them. Of more than 100,000 clones in the sample, approximately 90% are singletons; the top ten hold roughly 2.1%. The sample was peripheral blood. These receptors all stem from a man between 70 and 80 years old with active COVID-19.

V gene TRBV19 combines with J gene TRBJ2-7; D is perhaps TRBD2 (5 bases). Trimming stripped 3 bases from V and 3 bases from J, with 9 bases between. Germline V gene lookup returns CDR1 LNHDA and CDR2 SQIVND (reference sequence). This CDR3 contains 13 residues. The CDR3 reads CASSMSRDYEQYF. The CDR3 DNA reads TGTGCCAGTAGTATGAGCCGGGACTACGAGCAGTACTTC.

The rearrangement joins TRBV7-2 to TRBJ1-3, with 8 bases that match TRBD1. V was clipped by 5 bases and J by 4 bases; unmatched bases: 7. Germline assignment: CDR1 SGHTA and CDR2 FQGNSA. The CDR3 loop spans 15 amino acids. Written as DNA, the CDR3 is TGTGCCAGCAGCCCAGGCGACAGGGGAGGAAACACCATATATTTT. Protein sequence: CASSPGDRGGNTIYF.

V and J are TRBV6-4 and TRBJ1-1; D gene ambiguous. CDR3 length: 14 amino acids. The germline gives CDR1 MRHNA, CDR2 SNTAGT. V lost 0 bases to trimming and J lost 1 base, with 6 bases between them. The CDR3 protein is CASSDSRENTEAFF. CDR3 coding DNA: TGTGCCAGCAGTGACTCTCGGGAGAACACTGAAGCTTTCTTT.

The gene calls are TRBV10-1 and TRBJ1-4; TRBD1 is a possible D gene (5 bases). The CDR3 has 17 amino acids. Trimming removed 8 bases at V and 2 bases at J, with 21 bases between. Germline V gene lookup returns CDR1 WNHNN and CDR2 SYGVQD (reference sequence). The CDR3 here is CASENHHPGLTNEKLFF. The DNA for the CDR3 is TGCGCCAGCGAAAATCATCATCCGGGACTGACTAATGAAAAACTGTTTTTT.

The chain recombines TRBV24-1 with TRBJ2-7, with D maybe TRBD2 (6 bases). The CDR3 is made up of 14 amino acids. Germline CDR1 reads KGHDR; CDR2 reads SFDVKD. V lost 3 bases, J lost 7 bases, and 15 bases lay in between. CDR3 in amino acids: CATSDVAGTGEQYF. DNA of the CDR3: TGTGCCACCAGTGATGTAGCAGGGACTGGGGAGCAGTACTTC.

This chain uses TRBV3-1 (or the pseudogene TRBV3-2) with TRBJ2-7; tentatively, D is TRBD1 (5 bases). V shed 3 bases and J shed 6 bases, with 9 bases lying between them. This CDR3 is 12 amino acids long. CDR1 and CDR2 (germline): LGHDT, YNNKEL (reference sequence). CDR3 amino acids: CASSQTAFEQYF. The DNA of the CDR3 is TGTGCCAGCAGCCAGACAGCGTTCGAGCAGTACTTC.

This chain uses TRBV28 with TRBJ2-1; 7 positions agree with TRBD2. This CDR3 spans 14 amino acids. Germline CDR1 MDHEN, CDR2 SYDVKM. V shed 2 bases and J 9 bases; nucleotides not matched to a gene: 7. CDR3 region: CASSLEAGASEQFF. DNA for the CDR3: TGTGCCAGCAGTTTAGAGGCGGGAGCTAGTGAGCAGTTCTTC.

This rearrangement joins TRBV7-2 to TRBJ1-2; 9 bases are shared with TRBD1. This CDR3 is built from 14 residues. V lost 5 bases and J lost 7; bases outside the gene matches: 8. CDR1 is SGHTA and CDR2 is FQGNSA in the germline V gene. CDR3: CASSAGTGRAGYTF. The CDR3 DNA reads TGTGCCAGCAGCGCCGGGACAGGGAGGGCTGGCTACACCTTC. Supplemented by reference TRBV7-2 and TRBJ1-2, the full variable domain reads GAGVSQSPSNKVTEKGKDVELRCDPISGHTALYWYRQSLGQGLEFLIYFQGNSAPDKSGLPSDRFSAERTGGSVSTLTIQRTQQEDSAVYLCASSAGTGRAGYTFGSGTRLTVV.

V usage is TRBV30 and J usage is TRBJ2-2, with 11 bases fitting TRBD2. This CDR3 spans 17 amino acids. Trimming took 0 bases from V and 8 from J; bases not matched to a gene: 11. Germline V gene sequence: CDR1 GTSNPN, CDR2 SVGIG (reference sequence). The CDR3 sequence is CAWSVLAGASRIGELFF. CDR3 DNA sequence: TGTGCCTGGAGTGTACTAGCGGGAGCCTCAAGAATAGGGGAGCTGTTTTTT.

The CDR3 bases are TGTGCCAGCAGCTCTGAGACAGGGGTCGGCAATCAGCCCCAGCATTTT. It translates to CASSSETGVGNQPQHF. This chain uses TRBV7-9 with TRBJ1-5; 8 positions agree with TRBD1. The CDR3 length is 16 residues. J gave up 2 bases and V 4 bases, and 7 bases lay outside the gene matches. Germline assignment: CDR1 SEHNR and CDR2 FQNEAQ (reference sequence).

This clone has ten or more counts. V gene TRBV29-1 combines with J gene TRBJ2-2; TRBD2 matches at 9 bases. The CDR3 runs to 14 residues. Germline V CDR1 and CDR2: SQVTM, ANQGSEA. V shed 7 bases, J shed 6 bases, and the junction held 9 bases outside the gene matches. The CDR3 spells CSARAGGLSGELFF. The CDR3 bases are TGCAGCGCCCGGGCGGGAGGGTTGTCCGGGGAGCTGTTTTTT.

This chain links TRBV28 with TRBJ2-7, with 9 bases that match TRBD2. CDR1 MDHEN and CDR2 SYDVKM come from the germline V gene. Trimming removed 8 bases from V and 2 bases from J; junction bases left unmatched: 7. There are 14 residues in the CDR3. The CDR3 loop is CASGIAGAAYEQYF. The DNA for the CDR3 is TGTGCCAGCGGGATAGCGGGAGCAGCCTACGAGCAGTACTTC.

The V call is TRBV6-6, the J call TRBJ1-1, with a possible D match to TRBD1 (6 bases). This CDR3 has 13 amino acids. The V end lost 5 bases, the J end lost 2 bases, and 9 bases lay between the germline ends. Germline assignment: CDR1 MNHNY and CDR2 SVGAGI (reference sequence). CDR3 region: CASSGGHNTEAFF. CDR3 nucleotides: TGTGCCAGCAGTGGGGGACATAACACTGAAGCTTTCTTT.

The CDR3 nucleotides read TGTGCCAGCAGCGTAGCGGGACAGGGGACGACCGGGGAGCTGTTTTTT. Translating gives CASSVAGQGTTGELFF. The chain couples TRBV9 to TRBJ2-2; TRBD1 matches 10 bases. The CDR3 has 16 amino acids. The germline CDR1 and CDR2 sequences are SGDLS and YYNGEE. Trimming removed 0 bases from V and 5 bases from J; junction bases left unmatched: 4.

This clone has only one observation. The V and J genes are TRBV9 and TRBJ2-7, with D uncertain. Looked up from germline, CDR1 is SGDLS and CDR2 is YYNGEE. Trimming stripped 4 bases from V and 3 bases from J, with 14 bases between. This CDR3 region has 14 residues. DNA for the CDR3: TGTGCCAGCAGCCCTAATTCCAGGAACTACGAGCAGTACTTC. This sequence encodes CASSPNSRNYEQYF.

The chain uses TRBV7-9 and TRBJ1-4, with a possible D match to TRBD1 (5 bases). V was shortened by 5 bases and J by 8 bases, with 18 bases between the two germline ends. In germline, CDR1 is SEHNR, CDR2 FQNEAQ (reference sequence). This CDR3 is 15 amino acids long. CDR3 bases: TGTGCCAGCAGCGGAACCGGGACTATGGGGGAAAAACTGTTTTTT. It yields the protein CASSGTGTMGEKLFF.

V gene TRBV2 combines with J gene TRBJ2-1, with 7 bases identical to TRBD1. Unmatched junction bases numbered 9, after V lost 7 bases and J lost 0 bases. The CDR3 length is 16 residues. CDR1 and CDR2 from the germline V gene are SNHLY and FYNNEI. The CDR3 loop reads CASKSRDSSSYNEQFF. CDR3 nucleotides: TGTGCCAGCAAAAGTAGGGACAGCAGCTCCTACAATGAGCAGTTCTTC.

The chain uses TRBV4-3 and TRBJ2-7, with D hard to call. Trimming stripped 1 base from V and 4 bases from J, with 8 bases between. Germline CDR1 reads LGHNA; CDR2 reads YSLEER. The length of the CDR3 is 13 residues. The CDR3 sequence: CASSQAVGYEQYF. The DNA of the CDR3 is TGCGCCAGCAGCCAAGCGGTCGGGTACGAGCAGTACTTC.

The chain has TRBV7-2 and TRBJ1-1; D may be TRBD1 (5 bases). The V gene lost 3 bases and the J gene lost 4 bases, with 18 bases spanning the gap. This CDR3 contains 16 residues. The germline gives CDR1 SGHTA, CDR2 FQGNSA. The chain's CDR3 is CASSLNRPGGGTEAFF. CDR3 coding DNA: TGTGCCAGCAGCTTGAACCGTCCCGGGGGGGGCACTGAAGCTTTCTTT.

This rearrangement joins TRBV10-2 to TRBJ2-3; TRBD2 aligns across 8 bases. CDR3 length equals 18 residues. V dropped 1 base and J dropped 4; count of bases not matched to a gene: 13. Germline CDR1 and CDR2: WSHSY and SAAADI. The CDR3 DNA reads TGCGCCAGCAGTGAGTTTTTTTTCGGGGGAGCGGGGGCAGATACGCAGTATTTT. Its protein is CASSEFFFGGAGADTQYF.

On this clone: Other DNA sequences within the sample encode an identical CDR3. This chain connects TRBV5-1 to TRBJ2-6; D is possibly TRBD2 (5 bases). Trimming took off 0 bases at V and 1 base at J, with 5 bases between the two ends. Germline CDR1 and CDR2: SGHRS and YFSETQ. This CDR3 comprises 15 residues. The CDR3 loop is CASSLAGSGANVLTF. The DNA of the CDR3 is TGCGCCAGCAGCTTGGCGGGATCTGGGGCCAACGTCCTGACTTTC.

The chain carries TRBV5-6 and TRBJ1-5, with D maybe TRBD1 (5 bases). V lost 3 bases and J 6 bases, leaving 13 bases between the germline ends. The CDR3 covers 14 residues. The germline gives CDR1 SGHDT, CDR2 YYEEEE. Here the CDR3 reads CASSYGGGTQPQHF. The CDR3 region has the DNA TGTGCCAGCAGCTATGGGGGGGGGACTCAGCCCCAGCATTTT.

The J gene is TRBJ2-7, the V gene TRBV28; TRBD2 matches 11 bases. The CDR3 loop spans 18 amino acids. The V gene end was trimmed by 10 bases and the J gene end by 3 bases; junction bases not matched to a gene: 20. From germline, CDR1 is MDHEN and CDR2 SYDVKM. The CDR3 DNA is TGTGCCACCTGGTCAGATCGGGGTAGCGGGAGGGGCCGCTACGAGCAGTACTTC. This codes for CATWSDRGSGRGRYEQYF.

The CDR3 region is CATMSGLEYEQYF. The CDR3 nucleotides are TGTGCCACTATGTCGGGACTAGAATACGAGCAGTACTTC. The V call is TRBV10-3, the J call TRBJ2-7, with TRBD2 identical over 8 bases. This CDR3 has 13 residues. Germline CDR1 reads ENHRY; CDR2 reads SYGVKD. J was trimmed by 4 bases and V by 10 bases; bases with no gene match: 9.

The chain employs TRBV19 and TRBJ2-4, with 8 bases that match TRBD1. The CDR3 extends over 17 amino acids. The V segment lost 6 bases and the J segment 0 bases; nucleotides outside the gene matches: 10. The germline CDR1 and CDR2 sequences are LNHDA and SQIVND (reference sequence). The CDR3: CASSKETGALAKNIQYF. As DNA, the CDR3 is TGTGCCAGTAGCAAAGAGACAGGGGCGCTAGCCAAAAACATTCAGTACTTC.

The chain employs TRBV5-8 and TRBJ2-3; TRBD1 agrees at 10 bases. Germline V gene sequence: CDR1 SGHTS, CDR2 YDEGEE. This CDR3 comprises 15 residues. The J segment lost 6 bases and the V segment lost 1 base, leaving 5 bases of the junction unmatched. The CDR3 region is CASSLPGTGEDTQYF. The CDR3 DNA sequence: TGTGCCAGCAGCTTGCCCGGGACAGGGGAGGATACGCAGTATTTT.

The rearrangement links TRBV27 to TRBJ1-5, with 7 bases identical to TRBD1. V lost 2 bases and J lost 0; bases outside the gene matches: 7. There are 17 residues in the CDR3. From germline, CDR1 is MNHEY and CDR2 SMNVEV (reference sequence). The CDR3 coding sequence is TGTGCCAGCAGTTTAAGAGGACAGGTAGTTAGCAATCAGCCCCAGCATTTT. Amino acids: CASSLRGQVVSNQPQHF.

V and J are TRBV6-5 and TRBJ2-7; no firm D call. V lost 10 bases and J lost 0, with 13 bases in between. The germline gives CDR1 MNHEY, CDR2 SVGAGI. The CDR3 extends over 13 amino acids. The CDR3 DNA reads as TGTGCCACATCGGTGGAGAGCTCCTACGAGCAGTACTTC. This translates into CATSVESSYEQYF.